This T cell receptor (beta chain) appears in the sequencing data of a study of cytomegalovirus exposure and HLA in healthy donors (dated by TCRdb to 2017 to 2019). Background for the entire study: In an earlier analysis of around 540 of the donors, around 300 Gb of sequence data and some 120 million unique TCR beta sequences from about 179 million T cells were reported. The genetic ancestry cluster associated with self-reported Caucasian donors included 81% of the 300 to 450 genotyped donors. Genome-wide SNP genotypes for about 65% of the roughly 700 donors were used in a later genetic analysis, which treated that subset as a discovery cohort. Typing coverage differed by locus: A, B, C, DRB1 and DQB1 were typed in roughly 620-640 donors, DQA1 in about 500, DPA1 in 600 to 610, and DPB1 in 472. The T cell repertoires of roughly 660 subjects were profiled by immunosequencing and related to cytomegalovirus serostatus. All discovery cohort repertoires had been generated using a single sequencing platform. High-throughput TCR immunosequencing, statistical association of individual TCRs with disease status, and machine learning were combined to predict cytomegalovirus infection status. In addition to the first cohort of 500 to 850 subjects, a separate validation cohort of some 120 different subjects was used. Class I and class II HLA loci were covered by the typing at four-digit resolution. Alongside the repertoire data, information on donor age, sex, ethnicity and CMV serostatus was compiled. A later analysis re-examined previously published TCR beta repertoires from 500 to 700 donors and added high-resolution HLA genotyping to investigate patterns of TCR occurrence. Rather than drawing on any new phenotypic data, the later analysis identified candidate immune exposures from TCR beta sequences and the way those sequences occurred across donors. An early release covering roughly 600 HLA-typed donors comprised approximately 290 gigabases of sequencing data and 65 million to 100 million unique TCR sequences. About 5 DR-DQ haplotypes were handled as single units for association and clustering, since linkage in the cohort was strong. The study aimed to test whether signatures of past pathogen exposure could be identified by cataloging public T cell receptors. An earlier analysis of 500 to 650 of the donors applied high-throughput TCR beta sequencing to assess whether each TCR beta V gene segment acted as functional or pseudogenic. Among 350 to 400 genotyped donors of the cohort, an average of approximately 250,000 unique TCR beta nucleotide sequences were sequenced per donor, roughly a sixth of them non-productive.

Libraries were made using the immunoSEQ multiplex PCR assay. The multiplex PCR relied on a mix of 60 forward primers for TCR Vbeta segments and 13 reverse primers for TCR Jbeta segments. The CDR3 region of rearranged TCR beta genes was amplified from genomic DNA by a multiplex PCR assay. The Illumina HiSeq System was used to sequence the amplified TCR beta libraries as 87-base-pair reads. The paper's processing steps were these. Across the 670 or so repertoires, a later analysis counted 80 million or so unique TCR beta chains, 9.5 million to 13 million of which were shared by at least two donors. A nearest-neighbor algorithm error-corrected the raw reads and collapsed the reads into unique sequences, merging closely related sequences to remove PCR and sequencing errors. CDR3 sequences were aligned to IMGT reference sequences to assign V, D and J gene segments. Each retained sequence needed at least a six-nucleotide match to both a V gene segment and a J gene segment. Rearrangements were classified as productive when the CDR3 lacked stop codons and remained in frame with V and J, and all other rearrangements were classified as non-productive. CDR3 was defined by IMGT convention, running from the second conserved V-encoded cysteine to the conserved J-encoded phenylalanine. The earlier analysis of 500 to 750 of the donors excluded any sequence lacking an unambiguous match to a single V gene segment. An earlier analysis of several hundred of the donors called V segments functional above 56.7% productive rearrangements and segregating when the between-donor standard deviation exceeded 5%. To diagnose cytomegalovirus status from the catalog of TCR beta chain sequences, a statistical classification framework was built. In a later analysis, TCR nucleotide sequences were compared against IMGT/GENE-DB human TR gene sequences so that V and J genes could be assigned. Using the TCRdist pipeline, a later analysis assigned CDR3 sequences along with most-parsimonious VDJ recombination scenarios. A later analysis defined each TCR beta chain by its CDR3 amino acid sequence plus V-gene family, and excluded reads lacking a unique V-gene family. As a way to deal with suspected cross-contamination and a sequencing artifact, a later analysis dropped under 600 nucleotide sequences that were highly shared and had low generation probability. A later analysis calculated a clonal expansion index for each public chain from normalized within-repertoire ranks of inferred template counts. A later analysis computed generation probabilities with a VDJ recombination model fitted to out-of-frame rearrangements, and checked the results against IGoR. In a later analysis, TCR-TCR, TCR-HLA and TCR-CMV co-occurrence was scored with hypergeometric tests, and a repertoire-size bias correction was applied to TCR pairs. False discovery rates were estimated in a later analysis by permuting HLA or CMV assignments 20 times. In a later analysis, co-occurring TCRs were grouped with DBSCAN, and TCRdist sequence similarity was added when clustering was performed within HLA-allele-positive subsets. Co-occurrence clustering excluded repertoires with fewer than 30,000 or more than 120,000 public chains, plus five with anomalous nucleotide sharing. TCRdb provides this immuneACCESS table in a form limited to in-frame rearrangements. Some clones are lacking; in checked studies, under half of them reflect an unresolved V gene, and why the rest are absent is not known. V and J calls and clone size are as listed in that table; D and trimming were resolved from the DNA. The sample has 150,000 to 200,000 clones on record, around 82% of them singletons. The ten largest clones represent 1.5% to 2% of the sample.

The cohort was made up of 500 to 800 healthy bone marrow donors. At the time of sampling, every cohort member was nominally healthy, though immune exposures that went unrecorded were likely present. The donor tested CMV seropositive, placing the donor among the 289 seropositive members of the cohort. Each donor provided a peripheral blood sample, and peripheral blood mononuclear cells were used for TCR beta sequencing. The Qiagen DNeasy Blood Extraction Kit was used to extract genomic DNA from the blood cell samples. CDR1 SGHVS and CDR2 FQNEAQ were looked up in the germline V gene. Deletion took 1 base off V and 6 bases off J, with a span of 13 bases between the germline ends. From cysteine to phenylalanine, the CDR3 is 15 amino acids long. Of the read, only the CDR3 DNA is kept; its 45 bases are in frame from base 1. Only a few counts were recorded for this clone. It has no known antigen specificity. No much larger clonotype is one base removed from it; base qualities were not supplied.

Summary of the overall study and its limitations: The classifier was reported to diagnose cytomegalovirus status with high specificity and sensitivity in both the original and validation cohorts. In vitro tests confirmed that a few of the cytomegalovirus-associated TCR beta chains recognize cytomegalovirus antigens. The sequencing pipeline was judged likely to have produced a cluster of highly shared sequence variants as a technical artifact. Linkage disequilibrium might explain the correlated functional status among segregating V segments, but an unknown experimental factor could not be excluded. Most TCR sequences were seen in very few donors, while some public TCRs were found in many individuals. In a later analysis, the rate of TCR association differed among HLA loci, with DRB1 alleles having the most associated TCRs and HLA-C alleles having the fewest. A later analysis reported that several top co-occurrence clusters appeared linked to parvovirus B19, influenza, CMV and Epstein-Barr virus. In a later genetic analysis, a missense DCLRE1C variant was associated with V-gene and J-gene trimming of TCR beta chains, and the association was replicated in an independent cohort. In a later analysis, HLA-associated TCR beta chains showed more clonal expansion and lower generation probabilities than non-associated chains that were equally common. A further reported finding was that TCR beta sequences accurately predicted the HLA-A and HLA-B alleles for most subjects in the first cohort. Roughly uniform sequencing depth across donors was assumed in presence/absence analyses, although this assumption may not hold. A later genetic analysis reported fewer N-insertions in productive TCRs among donors in an Asian-associated ancestry cluster than the approximately 670-donor mean. For the cohort, immune exposure information was limited to CMV serostatus. Because HLA typing was unavailable for some donors at each locus, only the typed subset was used in association tests. The study gave a list of 150 to 200 TCR beta chains associated with cytomegalovirus. Some IMGT-functional V segments, including TRBV6-2 and TRBV6-3, could not be distinguished by the 87-base-pair reads and were therefore excluded. At a false discovery rate of 0.05, a later analysis linked about 17,000 TCR beta sequences to specific HLA alleles. Only TCR beta chains were sequenced in this cohort, and the absence of alpha or paired-chain data limited detectable features. An earlier analysis of 587 of the donors showed that most TCR beta V segments appeared in productive rearrangements either about 87% or about 30% of the time, which broadly matched IMGT annotations. The authors suggested that the approach could potentially be generalized to other disease states and immunological phenotypes. In a later analysis, most CMV-associated TCR beta chains were found to appear HLA-restricted, with HLA associations seemingly driven largely by CMV exposure. Because counts were too low, about 15 rarely observed V segments, including chromosome 9 orphons, were left out of the earlier analysis of over 550 of the donors. When HLA alleles, especially DR and DQ, strongly co-occurred, attributing TCR associations to individual alleles was difficult.

The sequenced sample was PBMCs. The chain is made from TRBV7-8 and TRBJ1-5; TRBD1 might be the D gene, on 5 matching bases. This sequence originates from a man between 40 and 49 years old in good health and CMV-seropositive. The DNA sequence follows: TGTGCCAGCAGCTTAGTGGGGCGGGAAATTCAGCCCCAGCATTTT. Its protein product is CASSLVGREIQPQHF.